This TCR beta chain was recovered during a study of blood T cells in healthy people across ages. Study background: About one barcoded beta molecule was captured per two T cells (by template switching).

Study observations and caveats: A roughly linear age-dependent decrease characterized TCR beta diversity per million T cells.

Then a second PCR, running roughly 7 to 11 cycles, was carried out with a sample-barcoded 5' primer and a J-beta primer mix. TCRdb called the 5' RACE reads again in MiXCR, with one record for every CDR3 protein. The sample has approximately 960,000 distinct CDR3 sequences, roughly 28% seen once; the top ten hold about 9.4%. This clonotype was counted ten times or more. What it binds is not known. The study recruited healthy Caucasian donors from Russia who were aged about 6 to 95. The CDR3 is 16 residues long. The V gene lost 1 base and the J gene lost 0 bases, with 14 bases spanning the gap. Germline lookup yields CDR1 SGHRS and CDR2 YFSETQ. Another study also made use of these data, one on T cells of mothers and their children. From that report: Related pairs of mothers and children showed slightly higher, non-significant overlap versus unrelated pairs.

The sequenced material came from blood. The J gene is TRBJ2-7, the V gene TRBV5-1, with D unclear. The receptor's source is a woman aged 40 to 50 in good health. CDR3 sequence reads: CASSLSLVLGSYEQYF. Here the CDR3 DNA reads TGCGCCAGCAGCTTGAGTTTGGTTTTAGGCTCCTACGAGCAGTACTTC.